In its sample, the clone carrying this TCR beta chain is medium-sized (0.01 to 0.1%). The antigen remains unidentified. This entry comes from a study of circulating CD8 cells and anti-PD-1 response in melanoma. Study results and limitations: PD-1 and DPOS subsets showed similar, higher clonality than DNEG. At M1, fewer than 8% of TRB clonotypes appeared in multiple subsets.

Each library started from about 15 ng of total RNA using the QIAseq Immune Repertoire TCR panel. TCRdb processed the reads anew with MiXCR; each CDR3 protein has one entry. This sample has 500 or so distinct CDR3 sequences; 7.8% occur once, and the top ten carry 67%. Per the germline V gene, CDR1 is MNHEY and CDR2 is SMNVEV (reference sequence). Trimming stripped 0 bases from V and 0 bases from J, with 9 bases between. The CDR3 runs to 16 residues. Sorting of live CD3+CD8+TCRalphabeta+ cells by PD-1 and/or TIGIT gave four subsets. Source: CD8+ T cells from PBMCs, taken at baseline or after one month of anti-PD-1 therapy (not recorded which). The chain has TRBV27 and TRBJ2-1; D is uncertain. This clonotype was obtained from a human donor with melanoma. The CDR3 loop reads CASSLSGSSSYNEQFF. The CDR3 region has the DNA TGTGCCAGCAGTTTATCGGGTTCGAGCTCCTACAATGAGCAGTTCTTC.